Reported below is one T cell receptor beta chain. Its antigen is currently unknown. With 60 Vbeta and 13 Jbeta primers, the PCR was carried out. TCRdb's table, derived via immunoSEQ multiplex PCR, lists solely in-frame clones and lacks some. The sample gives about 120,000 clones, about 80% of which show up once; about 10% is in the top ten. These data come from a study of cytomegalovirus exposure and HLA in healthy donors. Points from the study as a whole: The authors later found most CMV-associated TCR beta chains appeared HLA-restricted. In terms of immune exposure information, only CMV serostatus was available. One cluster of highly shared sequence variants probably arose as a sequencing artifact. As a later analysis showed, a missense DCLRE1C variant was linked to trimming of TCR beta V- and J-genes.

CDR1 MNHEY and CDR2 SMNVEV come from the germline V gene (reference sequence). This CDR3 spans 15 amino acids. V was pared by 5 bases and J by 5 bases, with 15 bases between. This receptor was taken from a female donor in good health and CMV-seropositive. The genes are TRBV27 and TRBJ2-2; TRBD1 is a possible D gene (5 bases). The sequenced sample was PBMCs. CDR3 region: CASSPRQGWTGELFF. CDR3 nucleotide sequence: TGTGCCAGCAGTCCTCGGCAGGGTTGGACCGGGGAGCTGTTTTTT.